The next 17 T cell receptor beta chains were all read from a single sample in a study of sequential checkpoint blockade in melanoma. Treatment given: randomized to nivolumab then ipilimumab (arm A) or the reverse (arm B). Libraries were prepared by immunoSEQ multiplex PCR; TCRdb keeps only in-frame clonotypes and omits some of them. Among about 18,000 clones listed, roughly 72% were seen once. This specimen was CD8+ T cells sorted from blood (inferred from file names), taken from a patient given nivolumab and ipilimumab in sequence. The receptors here all came from a human donor with melanoma.

This clone appeared a few times. Other DNA sequences of this sample code for an identical CDR3. V usage is TRBV9 and J usage is TRBJ1-1; TRBD1 agrees at 7 bases. The junction had 3 bases not matched to a gene; V was cut back by 0 bases and J by 1 base. Germline CDR1 is SGDLS and CDR2 is YYNGEE. This CDR3 region has 15 residues. The CDR3 nucleotides are TGTGCCAGCAGCGTAGGTACAGGGGCGAACACTGAAGCTTTCTTT. Its translation is CASSVGTGANTEAFF.

CDR3 sequence: CASSSPGWGTVEQYF. The DNA of the CDR3 is TGTGCCAGCAGTTCACCCGGGTGGGGGACAGTCGAGCAGTACTTC. The chain links TRBV27 to TRBJ2-5, with 7 bases that match TRBD1. The last part of the DNA fits TRBJ2-7 better; the J call may be wrong. The CDR3 runs 15 residues. Germline V gene lookup returns CDR1 MNHEY and CDR2 SMNVEV (reference sequence).

Worth noting for this clone: A much larger clone differs by one base, so this may be a read error. The chain recombines TRBV6-5 with TRBJ1-2; no firm D call. CDR1 is MNHEY and CDR2 is SVGAGI in the germline V gene. CDR3 size: 13 residues. The CDR3: CAGSGFRAYGYTF. The DNA for the CDR3 is TGTGCCGGCAGCGGGTTTCGAGCTTATGGCTACACCTTC.

The genes are TRBV28 and TRBJ2-7, with 11 bases fitting TRBD1. V was pared by 3 bases and J by 0 bases, with 7 bases of the junction left unmatched. This CDR3 region has 17 residues. Per the germline V gene, CDR1 is MDHEN and CDR2 is SYDVKM. The CDR3 is CASSFTPGQGVSYEQYF. For the CDR3, the DNA is TGTGCCAGCAGTTTTACCCCGGGACAGGGGGTCTCCTACGAGCAGTACTTC.

This rearrangement joins TRBV25-1 to TRBJ2-5; the D gene is possibly TRBD1 (6 bases). There are 12 residues in the CDR3. In germline, CDR1 is MGHDK, CDR2 SYGVNS. Trimming pared 11 bases from V and 1 base from J, leaving 11 bases between. As DNA, the CDR3 is TGTGCCGCAAGGACAGCCCAAGAGACCCAGTACTTC. The encoded protein is CAARTAQETQYF.

CDR3 coding DNA: TGTGCCAGCAGTTACAACCCGGGACAGGGAAGCTACAATGAGCAGTTCTTC. This encodes CASSYNPGQGSYNEQFF. The V gene is TRBV2, the J gene TRBJ2-1; 9 bases line up with TRBD1. The trim removed 5 bases at V and 3 bases at J, leaving 11 bases unmatched. The CDR3 contains 17 residues. Germline lookup yields CDR1 SNHLY and CDR2 FYNNEI.

CDR3 DNA sequence: TGCGCCAGCAGTCTGGACAGGGGGAGTTCACCCCTCCACTTT. Translated: CASSLDRGSSPLHF. The V gene is TRBV5-1, the J gene TRBJ1-6; 10 bases agree with TRBD1. Losses at the gene ends were 5 bases for V and 9 bases for J; bases not matched to a gene: 5. Germline lookup yields CDR1 SGHRS and CDR2 YFSETQ. This CDR3 contains 14 residues.

This chain joins TRBV11-2 and TRBJ1-2; D is unresolved. Per the germline V gene, CDR1 is SGHAT and CDR2 is FQNNGV. Trimming left V 1 base short and J 6 bases short, with 12 bases between. CDR3 size: 14 residues. The CDR3 DNA follows: TGTGCCAGCAGCTTAGTGGGAGTCTTTAATGGCTACACCTTC. It specifies CASSLVGVFNGYTF.

This chain links TRBV28 with TRBJ1-5; perhaps TRBD1 as D (6 bases). The V end lost 5 bases, the J end lost 0 bases, and 11 bases lay between the germline ends. This CDR3 region has 15 residues. CDR1 is MDHEN and CDR2 is SYDVKM in the germline V gene. The CDR3 loop reads CASSRGQYSNQPQHF. CDR3 bases: TGTGCCAGCAGTCGGGGACAATATAGCAATCAGCCCCAGCATTTT. The whole variable domain, filled in from reference TRBV28 and TRBJ1-5, reads DVKVTQSSRYLVKRTGEKVFLECVQDMDHENMFWYRQDPGLGLRLIYFSYDVKMKEKGDIPEGYSVSREKKERFSLILESASTNQTSMYLCASSRGQYSNQPQHFGDGTRLSIL.

The chain joins TRBV5-1 to TRBJ1-1; TRBD1 agrees at 8 bases. The CDR3 sequence is 15 residues long. After removal of 4 bases from V and 1 base from J, the junction contained 6 bases not matched to a gene. The germline gives CDR1 SGHRS, CDR2 YFSETQ. The CDR3 DNA reads as TGCGCCAGCAGCCCCTCCGGGACAGGGAACACTGAAGCTTTCTTT. Translating it yields CASSPSGTGNTEAFF.

The CDR3 spells CASTPATSGNIYEQYF. CDR3 bases: TGTGCCAGCACCCCTGCCACTAGCGGGAATATCTACGAGCAGTACTTC. The chain has TRBV28 and TRBJ2-7, with TRBD2 matching over 10 bases. After removal of 7 bases from V and 3 bases from J, the junction contained 12 bases not matched to a gene. Germline CDR1 and CDR2: MDHEN and SYDVKM. There are 16 residues in the CDR3.

In nucleotides, the CDR3 is TGTGCCAGTTCATACAGGGCTACCTACGAGCAGTACTTC. Translating it yields CASSYRATYEQYF. The J gene is TRBJ2-5, the V gene TRBV27, with D perhaps TRBD1 (6 bases). Near its end, the DNA agrees better with TRBJ2-7, so the J call may be wrong. Germline CDR1 is MNHEY and CDR2 is SMNVEV (reference sequence). The CDR3 length is 13 residues.

CDR3 coding DNA: TGTGCCAGCAGCCTTAGCGGGAGCGCCCCATACAATGAGCAGTTCTTC. This gives the protein CASSLSGSAPYNEQFF. The V call is TRBV9, the J call TRBJ2-1, with TRBD2 identical over 9 bases. The CDR3 has 16 residues. Per the germline V gene, CDR1 is SGDLS and CDR2 is YYNGEE. V was pared by 4 bases and J by 4 bases, with 9 bases of the junction left unmatched.

This clone was observed a few times. CDR3 sequence (DNA): TGTGCCAGCAGCCCCGGAGGGGGGGCTAGGAACAATGAGCAGTTCTTC. Protein product: CASSPGGGARNNEQFF. The genes are TRBV7-9 and TRBJ2-1, with D possibly TRBD2 on 7 matching bases. V was shortened by 5 bases and J by 5 bases, with 19 bases between the two germline ends. CDR3 size: 16 residues. CDR1 is SEHNR, CDR2 FQNEAQ, per germline (reference sequence). Looking up the rest from reference TRBV7-9 and TRBJ2-1 gives the full variable domain: DTGVSQNPRHKITKRGQNVTFRCDPISEHNRLYWYRQTLGQGPEFLTYFQNEAQLEKSRLLSDRFSAERPKGSFSTLEIQRTEQGDSAMYLCASSPGGGARNNEQFFGPGTRLTVL.

The chain recombines TRBV19 with TRBJ1-1; D remains unclear. CDR3 length: 13 amino acids. Deletions cut 1 base from V and 4 bases from J, with 7 bases between. CDR1 and CDR2 (germline): LNHDA, SQIVND (reference sequence). The CDR3 region has the DNA TGTGCCAGTAGTATAGGTACCAGCACTGAAGCTTTCTTT. This encodes CASSIGTSTEAFF.

This chain joins TRBV27 and TRBJ1-4; D gene ambiguous. Trimming shortened V by 6 bases and J by 3 bases, and 11 bases separated the two germline ends. The CDR3 has 14 residues. Germline CDR1 reads MNHEY; CDR2 reads SMNVEV (reference sequence). In DNA, the CDR3 is TGTGCCAGCAGACCAGAGGGCGCTAATGAAAAACTGTTTTTT. Its translation: CASRPEGANEKLFF.

The rearrangement joins TRBV30 to TRBJ2-1; 7 nucleotides match TRBD1. The length of the CDR3 is 11 residues. The trim removed 8 bases at V and 9 bases at J, leaving 7 bases unmatched. Per the germline V gene, CDR1 is GTSNPN and CDR2 is SVGIG (reference sequence). The CDR3 region is CASEGGGEQFF. The DNA for the CDR3 is TGTGCCAGTGAAGGGGGCGGTGAGCAGTTCTTC.